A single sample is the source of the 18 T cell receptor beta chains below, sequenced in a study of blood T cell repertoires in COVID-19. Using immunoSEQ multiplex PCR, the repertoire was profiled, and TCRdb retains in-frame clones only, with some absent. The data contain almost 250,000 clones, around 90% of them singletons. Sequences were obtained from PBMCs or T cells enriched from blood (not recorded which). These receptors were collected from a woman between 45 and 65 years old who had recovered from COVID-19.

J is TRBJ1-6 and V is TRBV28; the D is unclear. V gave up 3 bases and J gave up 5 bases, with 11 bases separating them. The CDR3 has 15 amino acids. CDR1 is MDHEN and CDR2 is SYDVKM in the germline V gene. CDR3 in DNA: TGTGCCAGCAGTTTCGGTGGAACTAATAATTCACCCCTCCACTTT. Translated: CASSFGGTNNSPLHF.

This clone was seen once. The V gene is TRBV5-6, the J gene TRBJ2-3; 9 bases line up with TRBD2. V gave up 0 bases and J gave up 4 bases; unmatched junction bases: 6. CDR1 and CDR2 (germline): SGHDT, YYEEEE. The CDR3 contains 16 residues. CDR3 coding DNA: TGTGCCAGCAGCTTGGCGGCTAGCGGGGACGCAGATACGCAGTATTTT. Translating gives CASSLAASGDADTQYF. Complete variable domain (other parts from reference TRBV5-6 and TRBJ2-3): DAGVTQSPTHLIKTRGQQVTLRCSPKSGHDTVSWYQQALGQGPQFIFQYYEEEERQRGNFPDRFSGHQFPNYSSELNVNALLLGDSALYLCASSLAASGDADTQYFGPGTRLTVL.

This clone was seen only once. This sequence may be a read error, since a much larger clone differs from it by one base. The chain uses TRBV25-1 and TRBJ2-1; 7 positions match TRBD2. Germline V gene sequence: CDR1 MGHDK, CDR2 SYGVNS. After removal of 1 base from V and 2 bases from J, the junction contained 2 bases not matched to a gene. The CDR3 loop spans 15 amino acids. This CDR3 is CASSESGGPYNEQFF. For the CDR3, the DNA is TGTGCCAGCAGTGAATCGGGAGGCCCCTACAATGAGCAGTTCTTC.

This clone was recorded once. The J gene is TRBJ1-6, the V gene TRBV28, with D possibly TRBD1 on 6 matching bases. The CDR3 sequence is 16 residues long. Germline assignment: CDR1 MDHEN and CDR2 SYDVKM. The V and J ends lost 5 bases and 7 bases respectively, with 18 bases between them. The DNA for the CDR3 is TGTGCCAGCAGTACGGGACACCGAGGGTCCAATTCACCCCTCCACTTT. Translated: CASSTGHRGSNSPLHF.

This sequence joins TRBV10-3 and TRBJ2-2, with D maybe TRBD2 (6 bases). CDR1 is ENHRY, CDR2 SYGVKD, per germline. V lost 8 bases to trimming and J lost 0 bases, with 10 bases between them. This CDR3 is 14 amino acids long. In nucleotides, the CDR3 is TGTGCCATCCCGACGGGGGCGAACACCGGGGAGCTGTTTTTT. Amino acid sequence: CAIPTGANTGELFF.

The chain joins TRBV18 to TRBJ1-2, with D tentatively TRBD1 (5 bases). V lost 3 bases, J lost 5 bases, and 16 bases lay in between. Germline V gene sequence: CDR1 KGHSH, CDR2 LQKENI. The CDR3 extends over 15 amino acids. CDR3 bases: TGTGCCAGCTCACCCTCGGGGGGAGTTATATATGGCTACACCTTC. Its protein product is CASSPSGGVIYGYTF.

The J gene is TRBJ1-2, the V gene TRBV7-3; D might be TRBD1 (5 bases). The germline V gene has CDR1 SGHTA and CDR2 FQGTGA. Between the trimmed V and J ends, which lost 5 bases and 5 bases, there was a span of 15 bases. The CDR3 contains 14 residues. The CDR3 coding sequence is TGTGCCAGCAGCCCCTCCGGGGGAGGTTATGGCTACACCTTC. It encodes CASSPSGGGYGYTF.

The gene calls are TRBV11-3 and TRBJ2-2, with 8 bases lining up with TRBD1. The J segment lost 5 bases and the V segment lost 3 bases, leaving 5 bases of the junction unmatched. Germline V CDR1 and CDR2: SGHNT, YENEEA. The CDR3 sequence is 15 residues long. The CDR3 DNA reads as TGTGCCAGCAGCTTTGGACAGGGTGGAACCGGGGAGCTGTTTTTT. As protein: CASSFGQGGTGELFF. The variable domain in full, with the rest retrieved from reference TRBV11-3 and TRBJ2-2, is EAGVVQSPRYKIIEKKQPVAFWCNPISGHNTLYWYLQNLGQGPELLIRYENEEAVDDSQLPKDRFSAERLKGVDSTLKIQPAELGDSAVYLCASSFGQGGTGELFFGEGSRLTVL.

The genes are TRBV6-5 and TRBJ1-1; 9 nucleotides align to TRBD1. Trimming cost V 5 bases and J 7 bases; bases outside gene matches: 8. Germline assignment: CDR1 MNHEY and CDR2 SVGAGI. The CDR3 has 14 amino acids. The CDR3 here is CASSPWDRADEAFF. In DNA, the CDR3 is TGTGCCAGCAGTCCCTGGGACAGGGCGGATGAAGCTTTCTTT.

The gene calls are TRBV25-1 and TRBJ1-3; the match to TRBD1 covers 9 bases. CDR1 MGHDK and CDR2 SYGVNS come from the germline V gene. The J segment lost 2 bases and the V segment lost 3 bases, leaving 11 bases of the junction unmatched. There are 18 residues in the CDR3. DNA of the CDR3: TGTGCCAGCAGTGACAGAGCCGGGACAGGGAAACCTGGAAACACCATATATTTT. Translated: CASSDRAGTGKPGNTIYF.

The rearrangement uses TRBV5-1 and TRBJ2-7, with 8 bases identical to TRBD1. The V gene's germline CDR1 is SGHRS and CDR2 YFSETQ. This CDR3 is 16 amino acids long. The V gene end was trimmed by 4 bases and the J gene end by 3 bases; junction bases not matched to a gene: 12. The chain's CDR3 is CASSGGQGVGNYEQYF. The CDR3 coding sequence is TGCGCCAGCAGCGGCGGACAGGGAGTGGGCAACTACGAGCAGTACTTC.

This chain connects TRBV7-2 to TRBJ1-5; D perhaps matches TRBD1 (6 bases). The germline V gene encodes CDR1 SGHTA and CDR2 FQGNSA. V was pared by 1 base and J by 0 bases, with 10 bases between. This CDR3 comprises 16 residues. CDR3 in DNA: TGTGCCAGCAGCTTAGAAGGGACACATAGCAATCAGCCCCAGCATTTT. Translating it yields CASSLEGTHSNQPQHF.

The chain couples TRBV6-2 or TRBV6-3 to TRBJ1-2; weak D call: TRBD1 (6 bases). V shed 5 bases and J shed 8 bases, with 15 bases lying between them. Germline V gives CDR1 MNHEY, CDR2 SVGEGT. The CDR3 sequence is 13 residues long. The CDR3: CASSEGKQGGYTF. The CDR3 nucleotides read TGTGCCAGCAGTGAGGGTAAACAGGGCGGCTACACCTTC.

CDR3 in DNA: TGTGCCAGCAGTAACAACCGGCGGGGCGGACAGGGGAAGGATGGCTACACCTTC. Protein product: CASSNNRRGGQGKDGYTF. V usage is TRBV2 and J usage is TRBJ1-2; TRBD1 matches 9 bases. Germline CDR1 reads SNHLY; CDR2 reads FYNNEI. The CDR3 is 18 amino acids. Trimming at V came to 5 bases and at J to 6 bases, leaving 19 bases not matched to a gene.

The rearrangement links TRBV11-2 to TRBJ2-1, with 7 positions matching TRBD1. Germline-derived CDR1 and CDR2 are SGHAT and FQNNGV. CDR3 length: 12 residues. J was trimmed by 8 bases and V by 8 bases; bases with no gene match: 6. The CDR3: CASSRGRDEQFF. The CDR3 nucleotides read TGTGCCAGCTCAAGGGGGCGGGATGAGCAGTTCTTC.

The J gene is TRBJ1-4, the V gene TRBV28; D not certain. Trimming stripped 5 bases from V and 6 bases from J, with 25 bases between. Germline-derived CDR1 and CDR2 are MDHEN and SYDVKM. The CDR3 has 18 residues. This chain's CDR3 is CASSPPTTRGGYDEKLFF. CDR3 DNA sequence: TGTGCCAGCAGTCCGCCCACCACTCGAGGAGGGTATGATGAAAAACTGTTTTTT.

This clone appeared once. CDR3 in amino acids: CASSWGTSGGTGELFF. Here the CDR3 DNA reads TGTGCCAGCAGCTGGGGGACTAGCGGAGGGACCGGGGAGCTGTTTTTT. The chain employs TRBV5-4 and TRBJ2-2; 11 bases fit TRBD2. V dropped 3 bases and J dropped 5; count of bases not matched to a gene: 6. The germline gives CDR1 SGHNT, CDR2 YYREEE (reference sequence). The CDR3 totals 16 residues.

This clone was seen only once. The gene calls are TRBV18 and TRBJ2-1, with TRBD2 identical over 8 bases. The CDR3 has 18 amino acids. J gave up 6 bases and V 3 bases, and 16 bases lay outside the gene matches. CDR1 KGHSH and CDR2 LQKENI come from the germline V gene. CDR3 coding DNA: TGTGCCAGCTCACCTCCCTACCGGGGGGGGGCGACAAGCAATGAGCAGTTCTTC. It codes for CASSPPYRGGATSNEQFF.